This T cell receptor beta chain was observed in a study of a mutant IDH1 vaccine in newly diagnosed glioma. Study observations and caveats: Whatever changes occurred in top peripheral T cell clonotypes seemed unrelated to pseudoprogression.

Time point indicated: week 11, during vaccination. In every dose of vaccine, 300 ug of mutant IDH1 20-mer peptide was given alongside topical imiquimod. Donor tumors were new WHO grade 3 or 4 IDH1-mutant, ATRX-lost astrocytomas. Assay used: immunoSEQ multiplex PCR; TCRdb lists only in-frame clones, some missing. This repertoire shows 100,000 to 150,000 clones, 80% found once; its top ten account for 5.5%. Concerning this clone itself: Its antigen is still unknown. The same CDR3 is also encoded by other DNA sequences in this sample.

V lost 3 bases to trimming and J lost 4 bases, with 10 bases between them. CDR1 and CDR2 (germline): MNHNS, SASEGT. The CDR3 consists of 14 residues. The sequence came from a man in his forties with glioma. This chain joins TRBV6-1 and TRBJ1-5; unclear D gene. This material consisted of PBMCs, taken from a glioma patient whose treatment included an IDH1 peptide vaccine. The CDR3 is CASSEVGENQPQHF. As DNA, the CDR3 is TGTGCCAGCAGTGAGGTTGGGGAAAATCAGCCCCAGCATTTT.